These 24 T cell receptor beta chains were all obtained from the same sample, sequenced in a study of blood T cell repertoires in COVID-19. TCRdb's table, derived via immunoSEQ multiplex PCR, lists solely in-frame clones and lacks some. The data show about 230,000 clones, with 88% seen just once and around 2.9% held by the top ten. Sequenced input: peripheral blood. The receptors originated from an older woman with acute or convalescent COVID-19.

This chain joins TRBV7-9 and TRBJ1-4; perhaps TRBD1 as D (6 bases). Germline CDR1 and CDR2: SEHNR and FQNEAQ (reference sequence). Trimming cost V 0 bases and J 8 bases, with 10 bases left between them. The CDR3 sequence is 14 residues long. CDR3 nucleotides: TGTGCCAGCAGCTTAGCCGTCAGGGGCGAAAAACTGTTTTTT. It yields the protein CASSLAVRGEKLFF.

This chain's CDR3 is CASSYSTREGLTDEQFF. The CDR3 DNA reads as TGTGCCAGCAGTTACTCGACCAGGGAAGGGTTAACCGATGAGCAGTTCTTC. The rearrangement joins TRBV6-2 or TRBV6-3 to TRBJ2-1, with D perhaps TRBD1 (5 bases). Germline CDR1 MNHEY, CDR2 SVGEGT. The V gene lost 0 bases and the J gene lost 8 bases, with 20 bases spanning the gap. The CDR3 consists of 17 residues.

The chain recombines TRBV19 with TRBJ1-4; TRBD1 aligns across 7 bases. The ends lost 3 bases at V and 7 bases at J; junction bases unmatched: 8. Germline loops: CDR1 LNHDA, CDR2 SQIVND (reference sequence). This CDR3 has 15 residues. This CDR3 reads CASSIPTGVGEKLFF. CDR3 DNA sequence: TGTGCCAGTAGTATCCCCACAGGGGTAGGTGAAAAACTGTTTTTT.

The count of this clone is one. V usage is TRBV29-1 and J usage is TRBJ2-7; 8 bases line up with TRBD2. Germline V lookup: CDR1 SQVTM, CDR2 ANQGSEA. V shed 2 bases, J shed 1 base, and the junction held 1 base outside the gene matches. This CDR3 is built from 13 residues. In DNA form, the CDR3 reads TGCAGCGTTGAAACTAGCGGTTCCTACGAGCAGTACTTC. This gives the protein CSVETSGSYEQYF.

This chain uses TRBV5-6 with TRBJ1-6; D is ambiguous. CDR1 is SGHDT and CDR2 is YYEEEE in the germline V gene. The CDR3 loop spans 13 amino acids. Between the trimmed V and J ends, which lost 4 bases and 6 bases, there was a span of 8 bases. The DNA of the CDR3 is TGTGCCAGCAGCCGCGAAGCTAATTCACCCCTCCACTTT. Translating it yields CASSREANSPLHF.

The V call is TRBV19, the J call TRBJ2-7; D is perhaps TRBD2 (5 bases). Trimming took 5 bases from V and 2 from J, leaving 13 bases between them. The CDR3 runs to 14 residues. From germline, CDR1 is LNHDA and CDR2 SQIVND (reference sequence). DNA of the CDR3: TGTGCCAGTAGTCTAGGACTGGAAGCCTACGAGCAGTACTTC. Residues: CASSLGLEAYEQYF.

This clone was detected only once. This rearrangement joins TRBV3-1 (or the pseudogene TRBV3-2) to TRBJ2-5, with a weak D call TRBD2 (6 bases). In germline, CDR1 is LGHDT, CDR2 YNNKEL (reference sequence). Trimming removed 6 bases at V and 5 bases at J, with 19 bases between. The CDR3 spans 15 residues. CDR3 DNA: TGTGCCAGCAGTCCCCTCACGGGGGAAGGGGAGACCCAGTACTTC. Translation: CASSPLTGEGETQYF.

J is TRBJ1-2 and V is TRBV27; 10 bases are shared with TRBD1. Germline CDR1 is MNHEY and CDR2 is SMNVEV (reference sequence). With V trimmed by 6 bases and J by 0 bases, 4 bases remained unmatched. This CDR3 spans 15 amino acids. As DNA, the CDR3 is TGTGCCAGCAGGTACGACAGGGGGCCTAACTATGGCTACACCTTC. This gives the protein CASRYDRGPNYGYTF.

The chain recombines TRBV5-1 with TRBJ2-2; D uncertain. This CDR3 has 12 residues. The germline V gene encodes CDR1 SGHRS and CDR2 YFSETQ. The V and J ends lost 2 bases and 7 bases respectively, with 6 bases between them. This CDR3 reads CASSLPGGELFF. The DNA of the CDR3 is TGCGCCAGCAGCTTACCGGGCGGGGAGCTGTTTTTT.

With regard to this clone: The same CDR3 is also encoded by other DNA sequences in this sample. Here the CDR3 reads CASSLGTGRNEKLFF. In nucleotides, the CDR3 is TGTGCCAGCAGCTTAGGGACAGGGAGGAACGAAAAACTGTTTTTT. This chain connects TRBV7-9 to TRBJ1-4; TRBD1 aligns across 8 bases. V lost 1 base and J lost 8; bases outside the gene matches: 6. CDR1 and CDR2 (germline): SEHNR, FQNEAQ (reference sequence). The CDR3 is 15 residues long.

The V gene is TRBV28, the J gene TRBJ1-2; 7 nucleotides line up with TRBD1. From germline, CDR1 is MDHEN and CDR2 SYDVKM. The CDR3 is 14 residues long. V was pared by 7 bases and J by 3 bases, with 8 bases of the junction left unmatched. For the CDR3, the DNA is TGTGCCAGCACCCCGACAGGGCGACACTATGGCTACACCTTC. Translating gives CASTPTGRHYGYTF.

J is TRBJ2-7 and V is TRBV11-2; 11 bases match TRBD1. This CDR3 comprises 17 residues. Germline V gene data show CDR1 as SGHAT and CDR2 as FQNNGV. V gave up 2 bases and J gave up 2 bases; unmatched junction bases: 8. The CDR3 region is CASSLTPPGQGAYEQYF. CDR3 DNA sequence: TGTGCCAGCAGCTTAACCCCACCGGGACAGGGGGCCTACGAGCAGTACTTC.

The V gene is TRBV10-2, the J gene TRBJ2-1, with TRBD1 as a possible D gene (6 bases). There are 14 residues in the CDR3. Germline-derived CDR1 and CDR2 are WSHSY and SAAADI. Trimming removed 7 bases from V and 7 bases from J, with 17 bases in between. CDR3 sequence (DNA): TGCGCCAGCAAAGAATCAGGGGACGAAAATGAGCAGTTCTTC. This translates into CASKESGDENEQFF.

This chain joins TRBV9 and TRBJ2-1, with D unclear. The CDR3 runs 15 residues. CDR1 SGDLS and CDR2 YYNGEE come from the germline V gene. V was pared by 5 bases and J by 10 bases, with 22 bases between. CDR3: CASRPPTSSESEQFF. CDR3 bases: TGTGCCAGCAGGCCTCCCACCTCTTCGGAGAGCGAGCAGTTCTTC.

V usage is TRBV19 and J usage is TRBJ1-4; 8 positions match TRBD1. CDR1 LNHDA and CDR2 SQIVND come from the germline V gene (reference sequence). This CDR3 contains 16 residues. J was trimmed by 6 bases and V by 1 base; bases with no gene match: 7. The CDR3: CASSIAPQGADEKLFF. As DNA, the CDR3 is TGTGCCAGTAGTATAGCCCCGCAGGGGGCAGATGAAAAACTGTTTTTT. The variable domain in full, with the rest retrieved from reference TRBV19 and TRBJ1-4, is DGGITQSPKYLFRKEGQNVTLSCEQNLNHDAMYWYRQDPGQGLRLIYYSQIVNDFQKGDIAEGYSVSREKKESFPLTVTSAQKNPTAFYLCASSIAPQGADEKLFFGSGTQLSVL.

This chain joins TRBV18 and TRBJ1-1; D possibly corresponds to TRBD1 (6 bases). Trimming cost V 2 bases and J 5 bases, with 12 bases left between them. Germline assignment: CDR1 KGHSH and CDR2 LQKENI. The CDR3 has 14 amino acids. The CDR3: CASSPGQFSTEAFF. The CDR3 region has the DNA TGTGCCAGCTCACCAGGACAGTTTTCGACTGAAGCTTTCTTT.

V gene TRBV19 combines with J gene TRBJ1-2; D remains ambiguous. Germline V gene lookup returns CDR1 LNHDA and CDR2 SQIVND (reference sequence). The CDR3 length is 13 residues. V was cut by 7 bases and J by 8 bases, with 17 bases left in between. CDR3 in DNA: TGTGCCAGTATCCCATCCGGGTCTTGGGGCTACACCTTC. This gives the protein CASIPSGSWGYTF.

The chain joins TRBV12-3 or TRBV12-4 to TRBJ2-7; 10 bases match TRBD2. J gave up 5 bases and V 6 bases, and 4 bases lay outside the gene matches. The CDR3 runs 13 residues. CDR3 nucleotides: TGTGCCAGCAGAAGAAGCGGGAGGGACGAGCAGTACTTC. Protein product: CASRRSGRDEQYF.

V is TRBV10-3 and J is TRBJ2-1; D is possibly TRBD2 (6 bases). CDR1 is ENHRY and CDR2 is SYGVKD in the germline V gene. The CDR3 is 15 residues long. V gave up 0 bases and J gave up 3 bases, with 9 bases separating them. The CDR3 sequence is CAISESVGLYNEQFF. The CDR3 DNA reads TGTGCCATCAGTGAGTCAGTGGGACTCTACAATGAGCAGTTCTTC.

This clone was recorded a few times. The chain couples TRBV19 to TRBJ1-5, with TRBD1 matching 7 bases. The J segment lost 5 bases and the V segment lost 6 bases, leaving 4 bases of the junction unmatched. The CDR3 consists of 13 residues. Germline V lookup: CDR1 LNHDA, CDR2 SQIVND (reference sequence). CDR3 sequence: CASRRQGDQPQHF. For the CDR3, the DNA is TGTGCCAGTAGACGACAGGGAGATCAGCCCCAGCATTTT.

The rearrangement uses TRBV7-2 and TRBJ2-7, with D tentatively TRBD2 (6 bases). This CDR3 region has 17 residues. Trimming took 4 bases from V and 0 from J, leaving 19 bases between them. Germline assignment: CDR1 SGHTA and CDR2 FQGNSA. CDR3 bases: TGTGCCAGCAGCTCCGGAGGGATTCTTTTGAGCTCCTACGAGCAGTACTTC. It codes for CASSSGGILLSSYEQYF.

This clone was recorded at least ten times. Different DNA sequences within this sample yield the same CDR3. V gene TRBV5-1 combines with J gene TRBJ1-2; 8 bases line up with TRBD1. Germline-derived CDR1 and CDR2 are SGHRS and YFSETQ. V shed 3 bases and J 4 bases; nucleotides not matched to a gene: 8. This CDR3 is 15 amino acids long. The CDR3 DNA sequence: TGCGCCAGCAGCTATACAGGGGGTCAGGGCTATGGCTACACCTTC. This encodes CASSYTGGQGYGYTF.

J is TRBJ1-1 and V is TRBV9; 8 bases map to TRBD1. CDR3 length: 16 amino acids. Germline lookup yields CDR1 SGDLS and CDR2 YYNGEE. The V segment lost 4 bases and the J segment 5 bases; nucleotides outside the gene matches: 13. In DNA form, the CDR3 reads TGTGCCAGCAGCCAACATCCCAGGGGGCCGAAAACTGAAGCTTTCTTT. Translated: CASSQHPRGPKTEAFF. Looking up the rest from reference TRBV9 and TRBJ1-1 gives the full variable domain: DSGVTQTPKHLITATGQRVTLRCSPRSGDLSVYWYQQSLDQGLQFLIQYYNGEERAKGNILERFSAQQFPDLHSELNLSSLELGDSALYFCASSQHPRGPKTEAFFGQGTRLTVV.

V is TRBV10-2 and J is TRBJ1-1, with 9 bases fitting TRBD1. The CDR3 covers 14 residues. Unmatched junction bases numbered 7, after V lost 7 bases and J lost 4 bases. Looked up from germline, CDR1 is WSHSY and CDR2 is SAAADI. CDR3 bases: TGCGCCAGCATGCCGGGACAGGGCGCCACTGAAGCTTTCTTT. This codes for CASMPGQGATEAFF.